This TCR beta chain was found in a study of blood T cell repertoires in COVID-19 (dated by TCRdb to about 2020). As for the study more broadly: The collaborator samples originated in the United States, Italy and Spain and spanned the acute and convalescent phases of COVID-19. The prospective study material was composed of cDNA or gDNA derived from T cells, B-cell-depleted T cells, or PBMCs. The dataset comprised deeply sampled blood TCRbeta repertoires from subjects exposed to, actively infected with, or recovered from COVID-19. The repertoires were released in a freely available public database meant as a resource for research on the immune response to SARS-CoV-2. The samples were drawn from two sources: the first 160 participants of the ongoing ImmuneRACE study, and 1,200 or so subjects contributed by 6 global collaborators. A de-identified subject ID, COVID-19 status, age in years and sex were almost always included in the sample metadata. Where HLA class I and class II types were available, the types were taken from metadata supplied by the sample provider, not from assay-based typing. The research as a whole found: How much clinical and demographic metadata was included differed by source and by participant, and the metadata was provided uncurated.

Whole blood was collected in K2EDTA tubes by collaborating institutions according to the institutions' own protocols. For TCRbeta analysis, collaborator samples were shipped as frozen whole blood, as isolated PBMCs, or as DNA extracted from either sample type. The immunoSEQ Assay, a bias-controlled multiplex PCR, was used to amplify TCRbeta CDR3 regions from genomic DNA. In the paper's pipeline: Nucleated cell counts per sample were estimated from amplification of reference gene primers within the assay. To quantify the absolute abundance of each unique TCRbeta CDR3 rearrangement, sequence reads were collapsed and filtered. Productive Simpson clonality was computed per sample as the square root of Simpson's diversity index over productive rearrangements. The immuneACCESS repertoire file appears here via TCRdb, limited to in-frame rearrangements. These files lack a portion of the clones; in checked studies, under half of the deficit traces to unresolved V genes, and the cause of the others is not known. The V and J calls and clone size are taken from that table; D and trimming were inferred from the DNA. Recorded for this sample are approximately 99,000 clones; roughly 78% of them occurred a single time. The ten largest clones add up to 15% to 20% of the sample.

V is clipped by 3 bases and J by 1 base, and the sequence between their germline boundaries is 16 bases long. The CDR3 has 16 amino acids, counting the end cysteine and phenylalanine. Only CDR3 DNA remains: 48 bases, in frame from the first base. In the germline V gene, CDR1 corresponds to MDHEN and CDR2 to SYDVKM. There are a few counts of this clone. Its cognate antigen has yet to be identified. Base-call qualities are not available, and no considerably larger clone is one nucleotide away. Sequenced sample: peripheral blood. This chain is built from TRBV28 and TRBJ2-7; tentative D gene TRBD2, with 6 bases matching. The TCR was taken from an elderly woman with active or convalescent COVID-19. The DNA sequence is as follows: TGTGCCAGCAGTTTTCACTTAGCGGAACTTTCCTACGAGCAGTACTTC. This yields the protein CASSFHLAELSYEQYF.